This entry lists 17 T cell receptor beta chains sequenced from one sample in a study of T-cell memory formation after mild COVID-19. TCRdb reprocessed the 5' RACE reads via MiXCR and lists one record per CDR3 protein. Of approximately 260,000 distinct CDR3 sequences in the sample, roughly 18% are singletons; the top ten hold under 25%. The sequenced sample consisted of PBMCs or a T cell subset sorted from them (not recorded which). The origin of the receptors is a man aged 18 to 30 who had mild COVID-19 (a few samples of this study predate the infection). Cell type and time point are not known.

There are a few counts of this clonotype. As DNA, the CDR3 is TGCGCCAGCAGCCAATTTCGGGTGACAGATACGCAGTATTTT. Translation gives CASSQFRVTDTQYF. The chain recombines TRBV4-1 with TRBJ2-3; D gene uncertain. The CDR3 totals 14 residues. Trimming took off 2 bases at V and 3 bases at J, with 9 bases between the two ends. In germline, CDR1 is MGHRA, CDR2 YSYEKL.

This sequence joins TRBV12-3 or TRBV12-4 and TRBJ2-5; no firm D call. This CDR3 contains 12 residues. V was pared by 7 bases and J by 7 bases, with 13 bases between. The DNA of the CDR3 is TGTGCCAGCAACGAAAACCCGGGGACCCAGTACTTC. It translates to CASNENPGTQYF.

This chain uses TRBV5-1 with TRBJ2-5; weak D call: TRBD2 (5 bases). The CDR3 is 15 residues long. V dropped 5 bases and J dropped 5 bases, with 19 bases sitting between them. From germline, CDR1 is SGHRS and CDR2 YFSETQ. CDR3 coding DNA: TGCGCCAGCAGGCCCGACCCGGCAGGCGGGGAGACCCAGTACTTC. Residues: CASRPDPAGGETQYF.

The chain couples TRBV3-1 to TRBJ2-5; a possible D gene is TRBD2 (6 bases). Trimming took off 3 bases at V and 7 bases at J, with 12 bases between the two ends. Germline V lookup: CDR1 LGHDT, CDR2 YNNKEL (reference sequence). CDR3 length equals 13 residues. The CDR3: CASSQAGRTTQYF. In nucleotides, the CDR3 is TGTGCCAGCAGCCAGGCAGGGAGGACGACCCAGTACTTC.

In its sample, this clonotype was seen many times. CDR3 in amino acids: CASSIRTGRLNSPLHF. DNA for the CDR3: TGTGCCAGCAGCATCCGGACAGGCAGGCTCAATTCACCCCTCCACTTT. The J gene is TRBJ1-6, the V gene TRBV7-2, with 7 bases identical to TRBD1. This CDR3 is 16 amino acids long. V lost 5 bases to trimming and J lost 7 bases; unmatched junction nucleotides: 11. Per germline, CDR1 SGHTA and CDR2 FQGNSA.

This clonotype was counted a few times. This CDR3 reads CSARGRGRPQETQYF. The CDR3 coding sequence is TGCAGTGCTAGAGGCAGAGGTCGGCCCCAAGAGACCCAGTACTTC. The V call is TRBV20-1, the J call TRBJ2-5; D remains ambiguous. CDR1 DFQATT and CDR2 SNEGSKA come from the germline V gene (reference sequence). The CDR3 is made up of 15 amino acids. Trimming pared 1 base from V and 1 base from J, leaving 13 bases between.

This clonotype was observed a few times. The V call is TRBV4-2, the J call TRBJ2-4, with 9 bases fitting TRBD1. CDR1 and CDR2 from the germline V gene are LGHNA and YNFKEQ. The CDR3 totals 15 residues. The junction had 8 bases not matched to a gene; V was cut back by 3 bases and J by 8 bases. CDR3 region: CASSHRQGVGDIQYF. CDR3 sequence (DNA): TGTGCCAGCAGCCATAGACAGGGGGTAGGAGACATTCAGTACTTC.

The gene calls are TRBV5-1 and TRBJ1-4; no firm D call. The CDR3 is 14 residues long. Trimming removed 3 bases at V and 6 bases at J, with 12 bases between. The germline gives CDR1 SGHRS, CDR2 YFSETQ. CDR3 coding DNA: TGCGCCAGCAGCTCGTCCTATACGGATGAAAAACTGTTTTTT. Translating gives CASSSSYTDEKLFF. Full variable domain (rest looked up from reference TRBV5-1 and TRBJ1-4): KAGVTQTPRYLIKTRGQQVTLSCSPISGHRSVSWYQQTPGQGLQFLFEYFSETQRNKGNFPGRFSGRQFSNSRSEMNVSTLELGDSALYLCASSSSYTDEKLFFGSGTQLSVL.

The rearrangement joins TRBV7-2 to TRBJ2-3; TRBD2 matches at 11 bases. This CDR3 region has 18 residues. CDR1 is SGHTA, CDR2 FQGNSA, per germline. V lost 4 bases and J lost 0; bases outside the gene matches: 9. The CDR3 bases are TGTGCCAGCAGCTCTAACCCCGGACTAGCGGGTAGCACAGATACGCAGTATTTT. Encoded protein: CASSSNPGLAGSTDTQYF.

The chain links TRBV6-2 or TRBV6-3 to TRBJ2-1; TRBD2 matches at 8 bases. The CDR3 totals 15 residues. Trimming took 6 bases from V and 0 from J; bases not matched to a gene: 4. Germline V CDR1 and CDR2: MNHEY, SVGEGT. CDR3 sequence reads: CASRRGGSSYNEQFF. For the CDR3, the DNA is TGTGCCAGCAGACGCGGGGGGAGCTCCTACAATGAGCAGTTCTTC.

The rearrangement uses TRBV12-3 or TRBV12-4 and TRBJ2-3, with TRBD1 as a possible D gene (6 bases). V was trimmed by 7 bases and J by 4 bases, leaving 15 bases between them. This CDR3 contains 14 residues. CDR3 amino acids: CASTPQGLADTQYF. The CDR3, as DNA: TGTGCCAGCACCCCCCAGGGGTTGGCAGATACGCAGTATTTT.

This clonotype came up a few times. This chain uses TRBV12-3 or TRBV12-4 with TRBJ2-7, with 9 bases fitting TRBD2. The CDR3 contains 15 residues. V shed 4 bases, J shed 0 bases, and the junction held 4 bases outside the gene matches. The CDR3, as DNA: TGTGCCAGCAGTTCCAGACTAGCGGTCTCCTACGAGCAGTACGTC. It yields the protein CASSSRLAVSYEQYV.

This clonotype was recorded a few times. The chain is built from TRBV20-1 and TRBJ2-7; D is possibly TRBD2 (5 bases). Germline V gene data show CDR1 as DFQATT and CDR2 as SNEGSKA (reference sequence). CDR3 length: 14 amino acids. Trimming left V 2 bases short and J 0 bases short, with 11 bases between. This chain's CDR3 is CSARPDTSSYEQYV. CDR3 coding DNA: TGCAGTGCTAGACCTGACACTAGCTCCTACGAGCAGTACGTC.

A few counts support this clonotype. The rearrangement links TRBV12-3 or TRBV12-4 to TRBJ1-6; 7 bases agree with TRBD1. The trim removed 4 bases at V and 6 bases at J, leaving 3 bases unmatched. The CDR3 has 14 amino acids. The CDR3 loop is CASSSRQGNSPLHF. The CDR3, as DNA: TGTGCCAGCAGTTCCCGACAGGGTAATTCACCCCTCCACTTT.

This clonotype turned up a few times. The chain combines TRBV6-1 with TRBJ2-3; D call uncertain. From germline, CDR1 is MNHNS and CDR2 SASEGT. The CDR3 contains 12 residues. Trimming removed 3 bases at V and 6 bases at J, with 7 bases between. The CDR3 DNA follows: TGTGCCAGCAGTGACCTGTCGGATACGCAGTATTTT. Translation gives CASSDLSDTQYF.

A few counts support this clonotype. V gene TRBV4-3 combines with J gene TRBJ2-2; D not certain. Germline V gene lookup returns CDR1 LGHNA and CDR2 YSLEER. V gave up 0 bases and J gave up 3 bases, with 11 bases separating them. The CDR3 is made up of 16 amino acids. The CDR3 DNA follows: TGCGCCAGCAGCCAAGATCCTCCGATGGACACCGGGGAGCTGTTTTTT. This codes for CASSQDPPMDTGELFF.

The chain is built from TRBV19 and TRBJ1-6; no clear D. Deletions cut 11 bases from V and 8 bases from J, with 16 bases between. The CDR3 length is 13 residues. From germline, CDR1 is LNHDA and CDR2 SQIVND (reference sequence). The CDR3 bases are TGTGCCGCGGGTCTGGGGAGCGATTCACCCCTCCACTTT. It is translated as CAAGLGSDSPLHF.